The present T cell receptor beta chain was sequenced within a study of T cell responses to AZD1222 COVID-19 vaccine. For this clone: The target antigen is unknown.

Repertoires were generated with immunoSEQ multiplex PCR, while TCRdb's copy carries only in-frame clones and drops some. This table has more than 95,000 clones, about 89% appearing once. Study-level results: Clonal diversity was possibly underestimated; the donors were predominantly white British and more often female. Reportedly, nearly half of unique spike TCRs recognized epitopes outside B.1.351/B.1.1.7 mutations. The breadth and depth of Spike-specific TCRs increased once two AZD1222 doses had been given.

The germline gives CDR1 SGHVS, CDR2 FNYEAQ. V was pared by 0 bases and J by 2 bases, with 17 bases between. The CDR3 runs 17 residues. V is TRBV7-6 and J is TRBJ2-7; either TRBD1 or TRBD2 may supply D (6 bases each). The material sequenced was peripheral blood, taken on day 0 of AZD1222 vaccination. This receptor was identified in an adult in good health. CDR3 loop: CASSLARDMPSPYEQYF. CDR3 nucleotide sequence: TGTGCCAGCAGCTTAGCGCGGGACATGCCTTCTCCCTACGAGCAGTACTTC.